A single sample is the source of the 16 T cell receptor beta chains below, sequenced in a study of CD8 T cells in Susac syndrome. Random hexamers primed reverse transcription of about 0.45 to 1 ug RNA. TCRdb reanalysed the immunoSEQ multiplex PCR reads using MiXCR and keeps one entry per CDR3 protein. The sample carries 150,000 to 200,000 distinct CDR3 sequences, 90% to 97% recorded once. Material for sequencing was CD4+ T cells from PBMCs. The receptors come from a human donor with multiple sclerosis.

The genes are TRBV20-1 and TRBJ2-1; 11 nucleotides line up with TRBD2. CDR3 length equals 18 residues. Germline V CDR1 and CDR2: DFQATT, SNEGSKA (reference sequence). The V segment lost 0 bases and the J segment 1 base; nucleotides outside the gene matches: 8. DNA for the CDR3: TGCAGTGCTAGAGATCCTCGTAGCGGGGGGGCATCCTACAATGAGCAGTTCTTC. Amino acids: CSARDPRSGGASYNEQFF.

This clonotype was counted once. The V call is TRBV20-1, the J call TRBJ2-5, with D tentatively TRBD1 (6 bases). This CDR3 is built from 14 residues. Germline CDR1 DFQATT, CDR2 SNEGSKA (reference sequence). V was trimmed by 0 bases and J by 4 bases, leaving 12 bases between them. In DNA, the CDR3 is TGCAGTGCTAGAGATTTCTGGGGGCTAGAGACCCAGTACTTC. This translates into CSARDFWGLETQYF.

The chain has TRBV19 and TRBJ2-5; possible D gene TRBD2, 6 bases. V dropped 1 base and J dropped 7 bases, with 16 bases sitting between them. The CDR3 is 15 residues long. In germline, CDR1 is LNHDA, CDR2 SQIVND (reference sequence). The CDR3 spells CASSIGGPYSGTQYF. The DNA for the CDR3 is TGTGCCAGTAGTATAGGCGGACCCTATAGCGGGACCCAGTACTTC.

The chain is built from TRBV15 and TRBJ1-2; 7 bases map to TRBD1. CDR1 is LNHNV and CDR2 is YYDKDF in the germline V gene (reference sequence). The CDR3 has 13 residues. The ends lost 3 bases at V and 7 bases at J; junction bases unmatched: 5. This chain's CDR3 is CATSRDRFGGYTF. The CDR3 DNA sequence: TGTGCCACCAGCAGGGACAGGTTCGGTGGCTACACCTTC.

V usage is TRBV7-9 and J usage is TRBJ1-2; D ambiguous. V lost 1 base and J lost 2, with 11 bases in between. This CDR3 is 15 amino acids long. CDR1 is SEHNR and CDR2 is FQNEAQ in the germline V gene (reference sequence). Here the CDR3 DNA reads TGTGCCAGCAGCTTAGTCGATTGGCCAAACTATGGCTACACCTTC. Its protein is CASSLVDWPNYGYTF. The full variable domain, in which reference TRBV7-9 and TRBJ1-2 provide the parts outside the CDR3, is DTGVSQNPRHKITKRGQNVTFRCDPISEHNRLYWYRQTLGQGPEFLTYFQNEAQLEKSRLLSDRFSAERPKGSFSTLEIQRTEQGDSAMYLCASSLVDWPNYGYTFGSGTRLTVV.

The chain combines TRBV28 with TRBJ1-5; the D is unclear. CDR1 and CDR2 (germline): MDHEN, SYDVKM. V lost 6 bases, J lost 11 bases, and 14 bases lay in between. The CDR3 length is 12 residues. The CDR3 is CASSPNEESQHF. In DNA, the CDR3 is TGTGCCAGCAGCCCTAACGAGGAGTCCCAGCATTTT.

The J gene is TRBJ1-2, the V gene TRBV29-1; D may be TRBD1 (6 bases). The CDR3 is made up of 12 amino acids. Between the trimmed V and J ends, which lost 7 bases and 3 bases, there was a span of 12 bases. CDR1 and CDR2 from the germline V gene are SQVTM and ANQGSEA. In DNA, the CDR3 is TGCAGCGCTGACAGGACCGACTATGGCTACACCTTC. Amino acids: CSADRTDYGYTF. Full variable domain (remainder filled in from reference TRBV29-1 and TRBJ1-2): SAVISQKPSRDICQRGTSLTIQCQVDSQVTMMFWYRQQPGQSLTLIATANQGSEATYESGFVIDKFPISRPNLTFSTLTVSNMSPEDSSIYLCSADRTDYGYTFGSGTRLTVV.

The chain links TRBV5-6 to TRBJ2-7; D gene unclear. The CDR3 length is 15 residues. Germline V CDR1 and CDR2: SGHDT, YYEEEE. Trimming took off 0 bases at V and 4 bases at J, with 14 bases between the two ends. The CDR3 region has the DNA TGTGCCAGCAGCTTGGGCCCGCCCGGGTTATACGAGCAGTACTTC. Residues: CASSLGPPGLYEQYF.

J is TRBJ1-1 and V is TRBV28; D is perhaps TRBD1 (6 bases). V was shortened by 5 bases and J by 0 bases, with 13 bases between the two germline ends. The CDR3 sequence is 15 residues long. Germline CDR1 is MDHEN and CDR2 is SYDVKM. CDR3 in amino acids: CASSTPGHLNTEAFF. The CDR3 region has the DNA TGTGCCAGCAGTACTCCGGGACATCTGAACACTGAAGCTTTCTTT. Supplemented by reference TRBV28 and TRBJ1-1, the full variable domain reads DVKVTQSSRYLVKRTGEKVFLECVQDMDHENMFWYRQDPGLGLRLIYFSYDVKMKEKGDIPEGYSVSREKKERFSLILESASTNQTSMYLCASSTPGHLNTEAFFGQGTRLTVV.

The CDR3 coding sequence is TGCAGTGCTAGCCCTCGCGGGGGTAACTACGAGCAGTACTTC. Translated, it gives CSASPRGGNYEQYF. The rearrangement joins TRBV20-1 to TRBJ2-7; 7 bases align to TRBD2. There are 14 residues in the CDR3. V shed 3 bases, J shed 3 bases, and the junction held 8 bases outside the gene matches. Per the germline V gene, CDR1 is DFQATT and CDR2 is SNEGSKA (reference sequence).

The genes are TRBV20-1 and TRBJ2-5, with D perhaps matching TRBD2 (6 bases). There are 14 residues in the CDR3. Germline lookup yields CDR1 DFQATT and CDR2 SNEGSKA (reference sequence). Between the trimmed V and J ends, which lost 3 bases and 6 bases, there was a span of 17 bases. CDR3 sequence reads: CSARATGTGKTQYF. In nucleotides, the CDR3 is TGCAGTGCTAGGGCTACCGGGACTGGGAAGACCCAGTACTTC.

The chain couples TRBV27 to TRBJ2-7, with 10 nucleotides matching TRBD2. The CDR3 sequence is 15 residues long. Germline CDR1 reads MNHEY; CDR2 reads SMNVEV (reference sequence). V gave up 5 bases and J gave up 6 bases; unmatched junction bases: 10. CDR3 sequence reads: CASSILSGGNSEQYF. In nucleotides, the CDR3 is TGTGCCAGCAGTATCCTTAGCGGGGGGAATTCCGAGCAGTACTTC.

A single count supports this clonotype. The chain combines TRBV28 with TRBJ2-1; maybe TRBD1 (5 bases). Trimming took 8 bases from V and 9 from J, leaving 11 bases between them. The germline CDR1 and CDR2 sequences are MDHEN and SYDVKM. There are 11 residues in the CDR3. The CDR3 sequence: CASGRVGEQFF. The CDR3 bases are TGTGCCAGCGGCAGGGTCGGTGAGCAGTTCTTC.

This clonotype was seen just once. The V call is TRBV5-1, the J call TRBJ1-1, with 7 bases fitting TRBD1. CDR1 is SGHRS, CDR2 YFSETQ, per germline. The ends lost 4 bases at V and 4 bases at J; junction bases unmatched: 7. This CDR3 contains 14 residues. CDR3 loop: CASSGDRATTEAFF. The CDR3 nucleotides read TGCGCCAGCAGCGGAGACAGGGCCACCACTGAAGCTTTCTTT.

The V gene is TRBV7-2, the J gene TRBJ2-1; TRBD1 is a possible D gene (6 bases). Germline values: CDR1 SGHTA, CDR2 FQGNSA. This CDR3 is 16 amino acids long. Between the trimmed V and J ends, which lost 5 bases and 1 base, there was a span of 15 bases. Here the CDR3 reads CASSERWGLSYNEQFF. The CDR3, as DNA: TGTGCCAGCAGCGAGAGGTGGGGGCTTTCCTACAATGAGCAGTTCTTC.

The rearrangement uses TRBV15 and TRBJ2-5; D is uncertain. The V end was cut by 0 bases, the J end by 2 bases, with 16 bases between. There are 17 residues in the CDR3. Germline V gives CDR1 LNHNV, CDR2 YYDKDF (reference sequence). CDR3 DNA sequence: TGTGCCACCAGCAGAGAGGCCGGAAGGTGGGAACAAGAGACCCAGTACTTC. Protein: CATSREAGRWEQETQYF.